These T cell receptor beta chains were read from a single sample in a study of shared clonotypes between healthy human individuals. TCRdb's table, derived via immunoSEQ multiplex PCR, lists solely in-frame clones and lacks some. The sample holds some 2,500,000 clones; more than 85% are singletons and the top ten take 0.36%. Sample: naive CD4+ T cells from PBMCs. The receptors here all came from a young man in good health. Some clones in this sample may be carry-over from other donors' samples. Both conserved end residues are part of each CDR3. D genes are given only for firm matches.

V	D	length	J	CDR3
TRBV2	NA	13	TRBJ1-1	CASSADLNTEAFF
TRBV5-4	TRBD1	17	TRBJ2-7	CASSLPGQGPSPYEQYF
TRBV7-2	NA	14	TRBJ2-7	CASSLGRGTYEQYF
TRBV6-6	NA	14	TRBJ2-7	CASSYSGPVGEQYF
TRBV6-1	NA	14	TRBJ2-5	CASSGLSGSGTQYF
TRBV7-2	TRBD2	16	TRBJ2-3	CASSSTLGLGADTQYF
TRBV9	NA	15	TRBJ2-1	CASSADSGPYNEQFF
TRBV18	NA	18	TRBJ1-2	CASSQGRASLANLYGYTF
TRBV11-1	TRBD1	15	TRBJ2-1	CASSLWTGGGNEQFF
TRBV4-3	NA	15	TRBJ2-2	CASSQERLNTGELFF
TRBV19	NA	15	TRBJ2-7	CASSTPGTPAYEQYF
TRBV15	NA	17	TRBJ2-7	CATSRPPLQGLPYEQYF
TRBV5-1	TRBD1	17	TRBJ2-2	CASSLGTGTANTGELFF
TRBV6-6	TRBD1	15	TRBJ2-7	CASSSFGQGAYEQYF
TRBV2	NA	14	TRBJ1-1	CASQNVRRNTEAFF
TRBV5-4	TRBD1	15	TRBJ1-4	CASSSQGNTNEKLFF
TRBV5-1	NA	13	TRBJ1-1	CASSLVETAEAFF
TRBV10-3	NA	15	TRBJ2-7	CAILVIRDSTYEQYF
TRBV19	NA	15	TRBJ2-5	CASSIDLDQQETQYF
TRBV28	NA	15	TRBJ2-3	CATTKEVLGTDTQYF
TRBV18	NA	14	TRBJ2-3	CASSRVRDTDTQYF
TRBV19	NA	16	TRBJ1-1	CASSILRQGGVTEAFF
TRBV29-1	TRBD1	14	TRBJ2-7	CSVWGGQGAREQYF
TRBV29-1	TRBD1	12	TRBJ2-4	CSAGTGGDIQYF
TRBV27	NA	15	TRBJ2-5	CASSFWQGGRETQYF
TRBV9	NA	15	TRBJ2-2	CASSVPGTNTGELFF
TRBV25-1	NA	13	TRBJ2-3	CASISHVTDTQYF
TRBV18	NA	17	TRBJ2-1	CASSPTGLVPSYNEQFF